Shown below are 27 T cell receptor beta chains from a single sample sequenced in a study of T cells in localized non-small cell lung cancer. Profiling relied on immunoSEQ multiplex PCR, and the TCRdb table lists in-frame clones only, not all of them. The sample consists of 25,000 or so clones, approximately 88% of them appearing once. The input for sequencing was PBMCs, taken before any cancer treatment. The receptor set was obtained from a man aged 40-75 years with stage II lung adenocarcinoma.

The gene calls are TRBV4-3 and TRBJ2-3; 8 positions agree with TRBD1. CDR3 size: 16 residues. V lost 0 bases to trimming and J lost 4 bases; unmatched junction nucleotides: 6. CDR1 is LGHNA and CDR2 is YSLEER in the germline V gene. The CDR3 is CASSQDSGTGSDTQYF. The CDR3, as DNA: TGCGCCAGCAGCCAAGATTCCGGGACAGGTTCAGATACGCAGTATTTT.

Concerning this clone itself: An end of the junction differs from the germline gene, which may be a read error. J is TRBJ2-7 and V is TRBV30, with D unresolved. Germline CDR1 and CDR2: GTSNPN and SVGIG (reference sequence). This CDR3 is 12 amino acids long. CDR3 amino acids: CARSVSYYEQYF. CDR3 DNA: TGTGCCCGGAGTGTATCCTACTACGAGCAGTACTTC.

Turning to this clone: One end of the junction is discordant with germline, which a read error may explain. V is TRBV27 and J is TRBJ2-5; D unresolved. Looked up from germline, CDR1 is MNHEY and CDR2 is SMNVEV (reference sequence). The CDR3 loop spans 14 amino acids. The DNA of the CDR3 is TGTGCCAGCAGTCTATCTCTCGCTCAAGAGACCCAGTACTTC. Translating it yields CASSLSLAQETQYF.

Concerning this clone itself: Other DNA sequences from this sample encode an identical CDR3 as well. The rearrangement uses TRBV5-6 and TRBJ2-7; D is uncertain. V was pared by 4 bases and J by 5 bases, with 7 bases between. Looked up from germline, CDR1 is SGHDT and CDR2 is YYEEEE. This CDR3 is built from 11 residues. CDR3 in amino acids: CASSLNHEQYF. In DNA form, the CDR3 reads TGTGCCAGCAGCCTAAATCACGAGCAGTACTTC.

The chain carries TRBV30 and TRBJ2-7; D uncertain. The CDR3 loop spans 14 amino acids. CDR1 is GTSNPN and CDR2 is SVGIG in the germline V gene (reference sequence). Deletions cut 2 bases from V and 9 bases from J, with 20 bases between. CDR3 residues: CAWSLGSILSGQYF. In nucleotides, the CDR3 is TGTGCCTGGAGTCTCGGTTCGATATTGTCCGGGCAGTACTTC. Variable domain in full (rest from reference TRBV30 and TRBJ2-7): SQTIHQWPATLVQPVGSPLSLECTVEGTSNPNLYWYRQAAGRGLQLLFYSVGIGQISSEVPQNLSASRPQDRQFILSSKKLLLSDSGFYLCAWSLGSILSGQYFGPGTRLTVT.

The chain is built from TRBV28 and TRBJ2-7; a possible D gene is TRBD1 (7 bases). Looked up from germline, CDR1 is MDHEN and CDR2 is SYDVKM. This CDR3 has 13 amino acids. Trimming removed 8 bases at V and 7 bases at J, with 18 bases between. The CDR3 DNA is TGTGCCAGCGGTGCCAGGGGGGCCAGGGAGCAGTACTTC. Its protein product is CASGARGAREQYF.

This chain links TRBV30 with TRBJ1-3, with D maybe TRBD1 (5 bases). Germline lookup yields CDR1 GTSNPN and CDR2 SVGIG (reference sequence). V was cut by 3 bases and J by 2 bases, with 8 bases left in between. The CDR3 totals 13 residues. The CDR3 DNA follows: TGTGCCTGGAGCATACAGGCTGGAAACACCATATATTTT. Translation gives CAWSIQAGNTIYF.

This rearrangement joins TRBV21-1 to TRBJ1-2. TRBV21-1 corresponds to a pseudogene. CDR3 length: 17 residues. CDR3 protein: CASSKGGRIGRNYGYTF. Here the CDR3 DNA reads TGTGCCAGCAGCAAAGGGGGTCGGATCGGCAGAAACTATGGCTACACCTTC.

This chain connects TRBV7-3 to TRBJ1-1, with 7 nucleotides matching TRBD1. This CDR3 is 14 amino acids long. Germline lookup yields CDR1 SGHTA and CDR2 FQGTGA. V dropped 5 bases and J dropped 2; count of bases not matched to a gene: 5. The CDR3 nucleotides read TGTGCCAGCAGCCCGGGACAGATAAACACTGAAGCTTTCTTT. It translates to CASSPGQINTEAFF.

V is TRBV7-2 and J is TRBJ1-2; the D is unclear. Trimming removed 3 bases at V and 4 bases at J, with 12 bases between. This CDR3 contains 14 residues. CDR1 and CDR2 (germline): SGHTA, FQGNSA. The CDR3 DNA reads TGTGCCAGCAGCTTTAGTCCTGAGGGCTATGGCTACACCTTC. Residues: CASSFSPEGYGYTF.

The chain joins TRBV28 to TRBJ1-5; 10 nucleotides align to TRBD1. J lost 6 bases, V lost 6 bases, and 2 bases had no gene match. Germline values: CDR1 MDHEN, CDR2 SYDVKM. The CDR3 covers 13 residues. CDR3 residues: CASRGTGVQPQHF. In DNA, the CDR3 is TGTGCCAGCAGGGGGACAGGGGTTCAGCCCCAGCATTTT. Complete variable domain (other parts from reference TRBV28 and TRBJ1-5): DVKVTQSSRYLVKRTGEKVFLECVQDMDHENMFWYRQDPGLGLRLIYFSYDVKMKEKGDIPEGYSVSREKKERFSLILESASTNQTSMYLCASRGTGVQPQHFGDGTRLSIL.

The J gene is TRBJ1-2, the V gene TRBV29-1; D gene ambiguous. Between the trimmed V and J ends, which lost 5 bases and 4 bases, there was a span of 8 bases. The CDR3 has 11 amino acids. CDR1 is SQVTM, CDR2 ANQGSEA, per germline. In DNA, the CDR3 is TGCAGCGTTTTTCCGGGCTATGGCTACACCTTC. Residues: CSVFPGYGYTF. The whole variable domain, filled in from reference TRBV29-1 and TRBJ1-2, reads SAVISQKPSRDICQRGTSLTIQCQVDSQVTMMFWYRQQPGQSLTLIATANQGSEATYESGFVIDKFPISRPNLTFSTLTVSNMSPEDSSIYLCSVFPGYGYTFGSGTRLTVV.

V is TRBV5-1 and J is TRBJ1-4; 8 bases align to TRBD1. J lost 7 bases, V lost 3 bases, and 2 bases had no gene match. The CDR3 contains 13 residues. Germline V gene lookup returns CDR1 SGHRS and CDR2 YFSETQ. The CDR3 protein is CASSSGQGEKLFF. CDR3 DNA sequence: TGCGCCAGCAGCTCTGGACAGGGTGAAAAACTGTTTTTT.

The gene calls are TRBV7-2 and TRBJ2-7; D might be TRBD1 (6 bases). The CDR3 consists of 15 residues. CDR1 and CDR2 from the germline V gene are SGHTA and FQGNSA. V was trimmed by 5 bases and J by 3 bases, leaving 17 bases between them. The CDR3 loop is CASSPGTSSGYEQYF. The CDR3 DNA is TGTGCCAGCAGCCCCGGGACATCCTCCGGCTACGAGCAGTACTTC.

V gene TRBV4-1 combines with J gene TRBJ1-1; D is ambiguous. This CDR3 has 14 residues. V lost 1 base, J lost 1 base, and 7 bases lay in between. CDR1 and CDR2 (germline): MGHRA, YSYEKL. CDR3 DNA sequence: TGCGCCAGCAGCCAAGCTCAGCGGAACACTGAAGCTTTCTTT. Translated: CASSQAQRNTEAFF.

V gene TRBV10-2 combines with J gene TRBJ1-3; perhaps TRBD1 as D (5 bases). CDR1 and CDR2 (germline): WSHSY, SAAADI. V lost 1 base to trimming and J lost 0 bases, with 7 bases between them. This CDR3 has 15 residues. Here the CDR3 reads CASSEYGGSGNTIYF. The CDR3 nucleotides read TGCGCCAGCAGTGAGTACGGGGGCTCTGGAAACACCATATATTTT.

The rearrangement joins TRBV6-5 to TRBJ2-7; TRBD1 aligns across 8 bases. Germline assignment: CDR1 MNHEY and CDR2 SVGAGI. The CDR3 consists of 16 residues. V shed 0 bases, J shed 3 bases, and the junction held 7 bases outside the gene matches. CDR3 region: CASSYSGPGQDYEQYF. In nucleotides, the CDR3 is TGTGCCAGCAGTTACTCGGGTCCGGGACAGGACTACGAGCAGTACTTC.

This clone was counted a single time. The V and J genes are TRBV5-6 and TRBJ2-2, with 7 bases fitting TRBD2. The CDR3 consists of 16 residues. Unmatched junction bases numbered 7, after V lost 0 bases and J lost 5 bases. Germline V gene data show CDR1 as SGHDT and CDR2 as YYEEEE. The CDR3 nucleotides read TGTGCCAGCAGCTTGGCTTCTTGGGGAGGGACCGGGGAGCTGTTTTTT. It specifies CASSLASWGGTGELFF. Drawing the rest from reference TRBV5-6 and TRBJ2-2, the complete variable domain is DAGVTQSPTHLIKTRGQQVTLRCSPKSGHDTVSWYQQALGQGPQFIFQYYEEEERQRGNFPDRFSGHQFPNYSSELNVNALLLGDSALYLCASSLASWGGTGELFFGEGSRLTVL.

The V gene is TRBV5-1, the J gene TRBJ2-7; D perhaps matches TRBD2 (6 bases). Trimming pared 2 bases from V and 0 bases from J, leaving 12 bases between. From germline, CDR1 is SGHRS and CDR2 YFSETQ. CDR3 length: 15 residues. CDR3 protein: CASSFNGGASYEQYF. The CDR3 nucleotides are TGCGCCAGCAGCTTCAACGGCGGGGCCTCCTACGAGCAGTACTTC.

The chain combines TRBV27 with TRBJ1-6, with 10 bases that match TRBD1. Germline V lookup: CDR1 MNHEY, CDR2 SMNVEV (reference sequence). The CDR3 has 16 amino acids. V gave up 2 bases and J gave up 7 bases; unmatched junction bases: 5. Written as DNA, the CDR3 is TGTGCCAGCAGTTTACGACAGGGGGCGCGAAATTCACCCCTCCACTTT. Protein: CASSLRQGARNSPLHF.

This chain uses TRBV13 with TRBJ2-7, with 7 bases identical to TRBD2. The CDR3 runs to 13 residues. The ends lost 2 bases at V and 5 bases at J; junction bases unmatched: 3. Germline-derived CDR1 and CDR2 are PRHDT and FYEKMQ (reference sequence). The CDR3 nucleotides read TGTGCCAGCAGCTTAAAGGGACTAAACGAGCAGTACTTC. Amino acids: CASSLKGLNEQYF.

The chain joins TRBV6-6 to TRBJ1-1; D is unclear. This CDR3 is built from 13 residues. The V and J ends lost 4 bases and 0 bases respectively, with 6 bases between them. CDR1 MNHNY and CDR2 SVGAGI come from the germline V gene (reference sequence). The CDR3 DNA sequence: TGTGCCAGCAGTTCTTCCGTGAACACTGAAGCTTTCTTT. Its protein is CASSSSVNTEAFF.

V is TRBV5-8 and J is TRBJ2-7; tentatively, D is TRBD1 (5 bases). The CDR3 is 14 amino acids. V dropped 0 bases and J dropped 3 bases, with 10 bases sitting between them. The V gene's germline CDR1 is SGHTS and CDR2 YDEGEE. The CDR3 protein is CASSLGRVSYEQYF. In nucleotides, the CDR3 is TGTGCCAGCAGCTTGGGCAGGGTGAGCTACGAGCAGTACTTC. Supplemented by reference TRBV5-8 and TRBJ2-7, the full variable domain reads EAGVTQSPTHLIKTRGQQATLRCSPISGHTSVYWYQQALGLGLQFLLWYDEGEERNRGNFPPRFSGRQFPNYSSELNVNALELEDSALYLCASSLGRVSYEQYFGPGTRLTVT.

The chain couples TRBV19 to TRBJ1-4, with D possibly matching TRBD1 (6 bases). The germline V gene encodes CDR1 LNHDA and CDR2 SQIVND (reference sequence). Between the trimmed V and J ends, which lost 7 bases and 0 bases, there was a span of 15 bases. This CDR3 comprises 16 residues. CDR3 loop: CASTFGQPATNEKLFF. The CDR3 DNA reads TGTGCCAGTACCTTCGGACAGCCTGCAACTAATGAAAAACTGTTTTTT.

This chain uses TRBV6-5 with TRBJ2-7, with TRBD2 identical over 7 bases. Germline lookup yields CDR1 MNHEY and CDR2 SVGAGI. CDR3 length: 15 amino acids. Unmatched junction bases numbered 10, after V lost 7 bases and J lost 1 base. The CDR3 bases are TGTGCCAGCATCCCTAGGTTGGGGGGGTCCTACGAGCAGTACTTC. Protein product: CASIPRLGGSYEQYF.

J is TRBJ2-3 and V is TRBV30; D unresolved. The CDR3 has 11 amino acids. Germline CDR1 is GTSNPN and CDR2 is SVGIG (reference sequence). V lost 6 bases to trimming and J lost 2 bases, with 6 bases between them. CDR3 sequence reads: CACHFTDTQYF. The DNA for the CDR3 is TGTGCCTGCCATTTCACAGATACGCAGTATTTT.

The chain combines TRBV30 with TRBJ1-2; possibly TRBD1 for D (6 bases). Germline CDR1 reads GTSNPN; CDR2 reads SVGIG (reference sequence). This CDR3 is 14 amino acids long. The V and J ends lost 3 bases and 3 bases respectively, with 14 bases between them. The CDR3 sequence: CAWRNRATYYGYTF. CDR3 in DNA: TGTGCCTGGAGGAACAGGGCCACCTACTATGGCTACACCTTC. Complete variable domain (other parts from reference TRBV30 and TRBJ1-2): SQTIHQWPATLVQPVGSPLSLECTVEGTSNPNLYWYRQAAGRGLQLLFYSVGIGQISSEVPQNLSASRPQDRQFILSSKKLLLSDSGFYLCAWRNRATYYGYTFGSGTRLTVV.